This record covers a single T cell receptor (beta chain). What it binds is unknown. This specimen comes from a study of shared clonotypes between healthy human individuals. Overall study: Three CD4 naive, three CD4 memory, two CD8 naive and one CD8 memory plate were used per donor.

In germline, CDR1 is SGHVS, CDR2 FQNEAQ. Trimming removed 4 bases from V and 0 bases from J, with 3 bases in between. This CDR3 has 12 residues. Whole-study results and caveats: In contrast to clonotypes shared by all four donors, non-shared clonotypes had lower generation probabilities.

The repertoire was sequenced with immunoSEQ multiplex PCR; TCRdb's copy has only in-frame clones and lacks some. The data hold some 2 million clones, with roughly 95% observed a single time. The rearrangement uses TRBV7-8 and TRBJ1-1; D is uncertain. The sample comprised naive CD4+ T cells sorted from blood. Documented subset: CD45RA+ positively selected. This TCR came from a man aged 18 to 30 in good health. CDR3 in amino acids: CASSWVNTEAFF. The CDR3, as DNA: TGTGCCAGCAGCTGGGTGAACACTGAAGCTTTCTTT.